This passage covers 11 T cell receptor beta chains from one sample sequenced in a study of cytomegalovirus exposure and HLA in healthy donors. TCRdb keeps only in-frame clones here, not all; method: immunoSEQ multiplex PCR. The sample has 200,000 to 250,000 clones, around 87% seen once. The specimen was PBMCs. These receptors all come from a woman aged 18-29 years in good health and CMV-seropositive.

As to this clone: Other DNA sequences of this sample code for an identical CDR3. V usage is TRBV19 and J usage is TRBJ1-5; TRBD1 aligns across 9 bases. The V gene's germline CDR1 is LNHDA and CDR2 SQIVND (reference sequence). V dropped 6 bases and J dropped 0; count of bases not matched to a gene: 3. The CDR3 has 15 amino acids. CDR3 region: CASSRTGDSNQPQHF. Written as DNA, the CDR3 is TGTGCCAGTAGCCGGACAGGGGATAGCAATCAGCCCCAGCATTTT.

The chain employs TRBV7-9 and TRBJ1-3; the D is unclear. Germline V CDR1 and CDR2: SEHNR, FQNEAQ (reference sequence). This CDR3 is 12 amino acids long. V shed 3 bases and J shed 3 bases, with 3 bases lying between them. CDR3: CASSLYGNTIYF. Written as DNA, the CDR3 is TGTGCCAGCAGCTTGTATGGAAACACCATATATTTT.

In nucleotides, the CDR3 is TGTGCCAGCAGCTCGACAGGGAACGAGCAGTACTTC. It yields the protein CASSSTGNEQYF. This rearrangement joins TRBV7-6 to TRBJ2-7, with 7 bases identical to TRBD1. The CDR3 is 12 amino acids. CDR1 is SGHVS, CDR2 FNYEAQ, per germline. Unmatched junction bases numbered 2, after V lost 4 bases and J lost 5 bases.

The gene calls are TRBV6-5 and TRBJ1-4; 7 nucleotides line up with TRBD1. Per the germline V gene, CDR1 is MNHEY and CDR2 is SVGAGI. The trim removed 5 bases at V and 6 bases at J, leaving 6 bases unmatched. This CDR3 is 14 amino acids long. CDR3 sequence: CASSVQGWDEKLFF. The CDR3 coding sequence is TGTGCCAGCAGTGTACAGGGGTGGGATGAAAAACTGTTTTTT.

V and J are TRBV2 and TRBJ1-5; D unclear. This CDR3 comprises 15 residues. Trimming stripped 1 base from V and 0 bases from J, with 7 bases between. The germline gives CDR1 SNHLY, CDR2 FYNNEI. CDR3 region: CASSEDLSSNQPQHF. CDR3 nucleotide sequence: TGTGCCAGCAGTGAAGATCTCAGTAGCAATCAGCCCCAGCATTTT.

The J gene is TRBJ2-1, the V gene TRBV2, with 13 bases lining up with TRBD2. Trimming took 8 bases from V and 2 from J; bases not matched to a gene: 12. Germline V gene data show CDR1 as SNHLY and CDR2 as FYNNEI. CDR3 length: 18 residues. The CDR3 region is CASGRGTSGKGAYNEQFF. The CDR3 DNA reads TGTGCCAGCGGAAGAGGGACTAGCGGGAAGGGAGCCTACAATGAGCAGTTCTTC.

V gene TRBV28 combines with J gene TRBJ1-2; D is unresolved. This CDR3 region has 13 residues. The germline V gene has CDR1 MDHEN and CDR2 SYDVKM. V dropped 2 bases and J dropped 6 bases, with 10 bases sitting between them. As DNA, the CDR3 is TGTGCCAGCAGTTTACGAGGAGGGAATGGCTACACCTTC. Protein sequence: CASSLRGGNGYTF.

This sequence joins TRBV7-2 and TRBJ1-5; a weak D match, TRBD1 (5 bases). V was clipped by 5 bases and J by 4 bases, with 15 bases between them. Germline-derived CDR1 and CDR2 are SGHTA and FQGNSA. The CDR3 runs to 15 residues. The CDR3: CASSRGAGFNQPQHF. The DNA for the CDR3 is TGTGCCAGCAGCCGCGGTGCAGGGTTTAATCAGCCCCAGCATTTT.

The sample holds a few counts of this clone. The V gene is TRBV6-5, the J gene TRBJ1-2; 9 bases align to TRBD1. Germline lookup yields CDR1 MNHEY and CDR2 SVGAGI. The CDR3 length is 15 residues. With V trimmed by 3 bases and J by 7 bases, 9 bases remained unmatched. DNA for the CDR3: TGTGCCAGCAGTTATCTCCCACAGGGGGCCGTTGGCTACACCTTC. This gives the protein CASSYLPQGAVGYTF.

The chain has TRBV29-1 and TRBJ1-1; 7 nucleotides line up with TRBD1. The CDR3 is made up of 12 amino acids. The germline V gene has CDR1 SQVTM and CDR2 ANQGSEA. The ends lost 7 bases at V and 0 bases at J; junction bases unmatched: 2. The CDR3 sequence: CSGDRVNTEAFF. CDR3 bases: TGCAGCGGAGACAGGGTGAACACTGAAGCTTTCTTT. Combining the CDR3 with reference TRBV29-1 and TRBJ1-1 gives the whole variable domain SAVISQKPSRDICQRGTSLTIQCQVDSQVTMMFWYRQQPGQSLTLIATANQGSEATYESGFVIDKFPISRPNLTFSTLTVSNMSPEDSSIYLCSGDRVNTEAFFGQGTRLTVV.

The chain employs TRBV7-2 and TRBJ2-7, with D possibly matching TRBD2 (6 bases). Trimming stripped 1 base from V and 2 bases from J, with 21 bases between. Germline V gene lookup returns CDR1 SGHTA and CDR2 FQGNSA. This CDR3 spans 18 amino acids. CDR3 region: CASSLGHGGVPIPYEQYF. CDR3 coding DNA: TGTGCCAGCAGCTTAGGTCATGGCGGGGTGCCCATTCCCTACGAGCAGTACTTC.